These 3 T cell receptor beta chains share one sample of origin, sequenced in a study of read filtering for tumor transcriptome and immune sequencing (dated by TCRdb to about 2020). The sample was run on an Illumina HiSeq 4000. The Immunoverse kit was used to build TCR libraries from roughly 440 ng RNA, with molecular barcoded adaptors covering alpha/delta and beta/gamma chains. In TCRdb, the public reads were trimmed at Q25 with fastp and aligned with MiXCR, with productive beta chains retained. Rows with one shared CDR3 protein collapse into an entry with the most common genes and DNA. In this sample the table shows tens of thousands of distinct CDR3 sequences, 20% to 25% of which occur a single time. The ten largest make up roughly 11% of the sample. Sequencing was performed on a population of CD138-negative cells sorted from bone marrow. The meaning of the sample's cell subset or site label: bone marrow mononuclear cells depleted of CD138+ plasma/myeloma cells by negative magnetic selection. Every receptor here comes from a donor older than 35 with multiple myeloma.

This clonotype was seen only a few times. V is TRBV11-2 and J is TRBJ1-1; a possible D gene is TRBD1 (5 bases). CDR1 is SGHAT, CDR2 FQNNGV, per germline. The CDR3 length is 13 residues. V lost 5 bases and J 10 bases, leaving 17 bases between the germline ends. The CDR3 nucleotides are TGTGCCAGCAGCCCCCAGGGCCCGGCGGGAGCTTTCTTT. Translating gives CASSPQGPAGAFF.

Many counts were recorded for this clonotype. The chain links TRBV11-3 to TRBJ2-3, with no clear D. This CDR3 has 15 residues. CDR1 and CDR2 (germline): SGHNT, YENEEA. Trimming left V 1 base short and J 0 bases short, with 8 bases between. CDR3 sequence: CASSLGIDSTDTQYF. The DNA for the CDR3 is TGTGCCAGCAGCTTAGGAATCGACAGCACAGATACGCAGTATTTT.

At least ten counts were recorded for this clonotype. This sequence joins TRBV20-1 and TRBJ2-2; D is ambiguous. Between the trimmed V and J ends, which lost 5 bases and 0 bases, there was a span of 7 bases. Germline V lookup: CDR1 DFQATT, CDR2 SNEGSKA (reference sequence). There are 13 residues in the CDR3. This CDR3 reads CSAPDPNTGELFF. In DNA, the CDR3 is TGCAGTGCTCCGGACCCGAACACCGGGGAGCTGTTTTTT.